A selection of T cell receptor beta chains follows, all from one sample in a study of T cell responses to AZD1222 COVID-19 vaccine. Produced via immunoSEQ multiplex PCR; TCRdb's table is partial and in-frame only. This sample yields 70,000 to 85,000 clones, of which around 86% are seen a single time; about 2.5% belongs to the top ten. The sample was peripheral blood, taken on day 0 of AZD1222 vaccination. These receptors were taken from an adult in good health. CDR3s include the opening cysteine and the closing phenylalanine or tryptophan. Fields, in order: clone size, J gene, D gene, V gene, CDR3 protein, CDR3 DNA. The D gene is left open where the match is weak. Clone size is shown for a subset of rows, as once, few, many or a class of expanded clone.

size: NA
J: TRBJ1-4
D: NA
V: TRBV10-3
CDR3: CAISATGGADNEKLFF
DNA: TGTGCCATCAGTGCCACTGGGGGGGCCGACAATGAAAAACTGTTTTTT

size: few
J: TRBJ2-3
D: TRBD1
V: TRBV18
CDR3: CASSARQGIDTQYF
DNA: TGTGCCAGCTCAGCCCGACAGGGTATAGATACGCAGTATTTT

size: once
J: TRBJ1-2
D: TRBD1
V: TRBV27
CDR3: CASSPLTGPGYTF
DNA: TGTGCCAGCAGTCCTCTGACAGGGCCTGGCTACACCTTC

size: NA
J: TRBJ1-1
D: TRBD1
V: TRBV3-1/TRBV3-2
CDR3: CASSQVQGAGAFF
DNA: TGTGCCAGCAGCCAAGTTCAGGGGGCCGGGGCTTTCTTT

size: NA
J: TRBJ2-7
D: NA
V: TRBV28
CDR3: CASIPALAYYSYEQYF
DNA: TGTGCCAGCATCCCCGCCCTAGCGTACTATTCCTACGAGCAGTACTTC

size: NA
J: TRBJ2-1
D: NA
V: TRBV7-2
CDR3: CASSLGWRGPPFF
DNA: TGTGCCAGCAGCTTAGGATGGCGGGGGCCACCGTTCTTC

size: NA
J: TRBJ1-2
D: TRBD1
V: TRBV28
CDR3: CASSAPGQGLNYGYTF
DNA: TGTGCCAGCAGTGCCCCCGGACAGGGACTTAACTATGGCTACACCTTC

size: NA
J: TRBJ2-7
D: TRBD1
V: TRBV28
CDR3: CASKGQITYEQYF
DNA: TGTGCCAGCAAGGGACAGATCACCTACGAGCAGTACTTC

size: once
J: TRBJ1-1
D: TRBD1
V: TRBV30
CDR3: CAWSPGQGVEAFF
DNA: TGTGCCTGGAGCCCGGGACAGGGGGTTGAAGCTTTCTTT

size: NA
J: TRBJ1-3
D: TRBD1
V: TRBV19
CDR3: CASSHPRGEAGNTIYF
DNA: TGTGCCAGTAGCCACCCCAGGGGGGAGGCTGGAAACACCATATATTTT

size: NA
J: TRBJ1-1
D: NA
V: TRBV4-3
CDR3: CASSLGRTNTEAFF
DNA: TGCGCCAGCAGCCTCGGACGTACTAACACTGAAGCTTTCTTT

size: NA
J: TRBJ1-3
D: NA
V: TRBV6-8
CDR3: CASSSGGGTGNTIYF
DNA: TGTGCCAGCAGCAGTGGGGGGGGGACAGGAAACACCATATATTTT

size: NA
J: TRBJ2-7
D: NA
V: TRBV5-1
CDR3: CASRSDTNSYEQYF
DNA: TGCGCCAGCAGGTCCGACACAAACAGCTACGAGCAGTACTTC

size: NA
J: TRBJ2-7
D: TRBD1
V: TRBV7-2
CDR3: CASSARQGIYEQYF
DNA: TGTGCCAGCAGCGCCCGACAGGGAATCTACGAGCAGTACTTC

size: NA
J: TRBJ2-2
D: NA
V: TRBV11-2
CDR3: CASSLDGSARELFF
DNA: TGTGCCAGCAGCTTAGATGGGAGTGCCCGGGAGCTGTTTTTT

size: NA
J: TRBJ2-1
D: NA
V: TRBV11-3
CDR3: CASSLEGAYNEQFF
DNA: TGTGCCAGCAGCTTAGAGGGGGCCTACAATGAGCAGTTCTTC

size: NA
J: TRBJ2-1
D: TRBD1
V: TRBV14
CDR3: CASSHLLWGQGGNEQFF
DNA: TGTGCCAGCAGCCACTTACTCTGGGGACAGGGGGGGAATGAGCAGTTCTTC

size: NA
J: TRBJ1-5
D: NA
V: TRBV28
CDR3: CATGDPNQPQHF
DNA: TGTGCCACTGGGGACCCAAATCAGCCCCAGCATTTT

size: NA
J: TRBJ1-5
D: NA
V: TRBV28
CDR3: CASSRLGGNQPQHF
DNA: TGTGCCAGCAGTAGACTTGGGGGCAATCAGCCCCAGCATTTT

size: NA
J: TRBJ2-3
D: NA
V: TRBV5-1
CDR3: CASSLGGGAKDTQYF
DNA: TGCGCCAGCAGCTTGGGAGGGGGGGCCAAAGATACGCAGTATTTT

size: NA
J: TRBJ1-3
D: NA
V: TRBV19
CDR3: CASSIGPSLGNTIYF
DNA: TGTGCCAGTAGTATTGGCCCGAGTCTCGGAAACACCATATATTTT

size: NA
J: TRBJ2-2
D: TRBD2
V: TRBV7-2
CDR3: CASSFSGGVTGELFF
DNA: TGTGCCAGCAGCTTCAGCGGGGGGGTGACCGGGGAGCTGTTTTTT

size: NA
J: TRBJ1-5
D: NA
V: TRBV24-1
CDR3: CATSDNRFSNQPQHF
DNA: TGTGCCACCAGTGATAACAGATTTAGCAATCAGCCCCAGCATTTT

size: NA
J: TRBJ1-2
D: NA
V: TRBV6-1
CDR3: CASTSRRDFYGYTF
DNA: TGTGCCAGCACTTCCAGGAGGGACTTCTATGGCTACACCTTC

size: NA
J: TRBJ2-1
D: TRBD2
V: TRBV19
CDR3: CASRAGSEQFF
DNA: TGTGCCAGCAGAGCGGGATCTGAGCAGTTCTTC

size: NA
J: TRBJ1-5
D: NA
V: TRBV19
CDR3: CASSGEWPQPQHF
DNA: TGTGCCAGTAGTGGGGAGTGGCCTCAGCCCCAGCATTTT

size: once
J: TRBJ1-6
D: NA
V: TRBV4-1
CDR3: CASSQDRDSPLHF
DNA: TGCGCCAGCAGCCAGGACCGCGATTCACCCCTCCACTTT